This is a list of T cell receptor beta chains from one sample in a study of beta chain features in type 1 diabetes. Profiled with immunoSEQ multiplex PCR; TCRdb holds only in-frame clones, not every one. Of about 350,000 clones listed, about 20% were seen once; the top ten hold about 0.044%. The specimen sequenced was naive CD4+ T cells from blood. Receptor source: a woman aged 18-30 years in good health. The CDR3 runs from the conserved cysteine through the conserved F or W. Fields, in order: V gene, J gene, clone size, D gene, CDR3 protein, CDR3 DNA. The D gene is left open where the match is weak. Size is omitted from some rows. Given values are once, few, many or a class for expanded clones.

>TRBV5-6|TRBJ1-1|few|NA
CASSLGAGGTEAFF
TGTGCCAGCAGCTTAGGAGCGGGGGGGACTGAAGCTTTCTTT
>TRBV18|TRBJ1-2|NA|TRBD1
CASSPVPGQGRNYGYTF
TGTGCCAGCTCACCAGTACCCGGACAGGGCCGTAACTATGGCTACACCTTC
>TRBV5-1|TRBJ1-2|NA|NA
CASSLMGAYGYTF
TGCGCCAGCAGCTTGATGGGGGCCTATGGCTACACCTTC
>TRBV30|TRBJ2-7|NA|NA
CAWSVQKLEQYF
TGTGCCTGGAGTGTACAGAAGCTCGAGCAGTACTTC
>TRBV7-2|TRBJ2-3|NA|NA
CASSPARGTDTQYF
TGTGCCAGCAGCCCCGCAAGGGGGACAGATACGCAGTATTTT
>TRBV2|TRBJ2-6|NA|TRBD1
CASKWDRTSGANVLTF
TGTGCCAGCAAATGGGACAGAACCTCTGGGGCCAACGTCCTGACTTTC
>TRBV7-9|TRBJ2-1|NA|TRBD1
CASSPRQGFDNEQFF
TGTGCCAGCAGCCCAAGACAGGGATTCGACAATGAGCAGTTCTTC
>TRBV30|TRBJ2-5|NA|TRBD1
CAWEGGQQETQYF
TGTGCCTGGGAAGGGGGACAGCAAGAGACCCAGTACTTC
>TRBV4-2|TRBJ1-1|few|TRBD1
CASSGDRVNTEAFF
TGTGCCAGCAGCGGCGACAGGGTGAACACTGAAGCTTTCTTT
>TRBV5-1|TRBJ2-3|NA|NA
CASSSRGRTDTQYF
TGCGCCAGCAGCTCTAGAGGGCGTACAGATACGCAGTATTTT
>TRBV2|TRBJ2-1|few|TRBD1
CASSLTGREQFF
TGTGCCAGCAGCCTGACAGGGCGTGAGCAGTTCTTC
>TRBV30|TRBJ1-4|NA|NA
CAWRRNRNEKLFF
TGTGCCTGGAGGCGTAACAGGAATGAAAAACTGTTTTTT
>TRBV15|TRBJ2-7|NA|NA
CATSSPGRSSYEQYF
TGTGCCACCAGCAGTCCCGGGAGAAGCTCCTACGAGCAGTACTTC
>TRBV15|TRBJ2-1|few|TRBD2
CATSRDPSGSSYNEQFF
TGTGCCACCAGCAGAGACCCTAGCGGGAGTTCTTACAATGAGCAGTTCTTC
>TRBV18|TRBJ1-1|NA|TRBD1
CASSPGQGGGNTEAFF
TGTGCCAGCTCACCAGGACAGGGTGGGGGAAACACTGAAGCTTTCTTT